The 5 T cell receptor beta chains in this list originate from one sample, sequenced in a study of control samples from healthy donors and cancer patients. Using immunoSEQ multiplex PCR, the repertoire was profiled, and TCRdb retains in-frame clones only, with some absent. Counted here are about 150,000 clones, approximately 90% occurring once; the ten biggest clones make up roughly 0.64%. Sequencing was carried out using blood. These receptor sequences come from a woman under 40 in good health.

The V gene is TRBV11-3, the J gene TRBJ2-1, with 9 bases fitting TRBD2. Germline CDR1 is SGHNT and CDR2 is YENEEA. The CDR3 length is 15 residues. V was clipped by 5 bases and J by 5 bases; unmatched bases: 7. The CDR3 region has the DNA TGTGCCAGCAGCCACGGGACTAGCCTTCACAATGAGCAGTTCTTC. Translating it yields CASSHGTSLHNEQFF.

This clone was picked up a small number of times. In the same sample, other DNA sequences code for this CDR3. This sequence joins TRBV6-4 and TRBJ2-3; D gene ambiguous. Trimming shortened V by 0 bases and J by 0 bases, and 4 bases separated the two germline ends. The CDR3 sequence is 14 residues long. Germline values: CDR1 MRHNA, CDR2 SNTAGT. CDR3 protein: CASSDSGSTDTQYF. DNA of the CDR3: TGTGCCAGCAGTGACTCGGGGAGCACAGATACGCAGTATTTT.

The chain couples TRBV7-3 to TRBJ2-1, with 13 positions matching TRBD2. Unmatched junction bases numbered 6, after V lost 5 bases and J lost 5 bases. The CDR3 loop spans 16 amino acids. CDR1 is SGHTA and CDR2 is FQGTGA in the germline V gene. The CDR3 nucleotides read TGTGCCAGCAGCGCGGGACTAGCGGGACCCGACAATGAGCAGTTCTTC. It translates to CASSAGLAGPDNEQFF.

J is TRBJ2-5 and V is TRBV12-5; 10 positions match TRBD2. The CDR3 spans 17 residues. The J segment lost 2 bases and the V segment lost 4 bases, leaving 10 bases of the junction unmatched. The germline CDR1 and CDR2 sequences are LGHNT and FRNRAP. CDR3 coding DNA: TGTGCTAGTGGTTACCGCGGGACTAGCGTGTCTCAAGAGACCCAGTACTTC. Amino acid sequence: CASGYRGTSVSQETQYF.

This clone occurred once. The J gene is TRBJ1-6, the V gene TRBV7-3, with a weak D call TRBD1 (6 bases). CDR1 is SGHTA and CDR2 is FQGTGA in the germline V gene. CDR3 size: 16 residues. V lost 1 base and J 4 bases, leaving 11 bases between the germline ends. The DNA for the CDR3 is TGTGCCAGCAGCTTAAGAGGACAGCCTTATAATTCACCCCTCCACTTT. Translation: CASSLRGQPYNSPLHF.